This T cell receptor beta chain was obtained from a study of cytotoxic CD8 clonotypes in ibrutinib-treated CLL. Per germline, CDR1 SGHTA and CDR2 FQGNSA. Trimming pared 1 base from V and 0 bases from J, leaving 10 bases between. The CDR3 length is 16 residues. This table comes from immunoSEQ multiplex PCR, and its TCRdb copy is limited to in-frame clones, with some not included. Here the sample spans fewer than 300,000 clones, 76% being singletons. The rearrangement links TRBV7-2 to TRBJ2-1; either TRBD1 or TRBD2 may fit D (5 bases each). This TCR was recovered from a human donor with chronic lymphocytic leukemia. This specimen consisted of PBMCs, obtained at disease progression, from a patient treated with ibrutinib. The CDR3 DNA is TGTGCCAGCAGCTTAGTGGGACCTTTCTCCTACAATGAGCAGTTCTTC. Translating gives CASSLVGPFSYNEQFF.